The entry that follows covers one T cell receptor (beta chain) sequence. The data derive from a study of preoperative IRX-2 immunotherapy in early breast cancer. Using immunoSEQ multiplex PCR, the repertoire was profiled, and TCRdb retains in-frame clones only, with some absent. The repertoire holds about 28,000 clones, with under 90% as singletons. Treatment described: preoperative locoregional IRX-2 cytokine immunotherapy. Samples came from a phase Ib trial of preoperative locoregional IRX-2 cytokine immunotherapy. This sequence was found in a human donor with breast cancer. This specimen was acquired from a patient treated with IRX-2 immunotherapy.

The CDR3 nucleotides are TGTGCCAGCAGCTTAGAGGCAGGGAGGCTTCATAATTCACCCCTCCACTTT. This translates into CASSLEAGRLHNSPLHF. The chain employs TRBV7-4 and TRBJ1-6, with a tentative D call TRBD1 (5 bases). CDR3 length: 17 amino acids. Trimming left V 1 base short and J 5 bases short, with 15 bases between. Germline loops: CDR1 SGHVT, CDR2 SQSDAQ.